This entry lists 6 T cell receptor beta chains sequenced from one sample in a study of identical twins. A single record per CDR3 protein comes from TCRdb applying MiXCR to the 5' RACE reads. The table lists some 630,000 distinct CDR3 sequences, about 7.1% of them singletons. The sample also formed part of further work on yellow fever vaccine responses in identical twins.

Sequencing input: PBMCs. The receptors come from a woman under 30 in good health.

The CDR3 bases are TGTGCCAGCAAGAAAACCGGGACTAGCGGCGATGAGCAGTTCTTC. It translates to CASKKTGTSGDEQFF. The V gene is TRBV12-3 or TRBV12-4, the J gene TRBJ2-1, with 11 bases lining up with TRBD2. The CDR3 has 15 amino acids. V was clipped by 7 bases and J by 8 bases; unmatched bases: 10.

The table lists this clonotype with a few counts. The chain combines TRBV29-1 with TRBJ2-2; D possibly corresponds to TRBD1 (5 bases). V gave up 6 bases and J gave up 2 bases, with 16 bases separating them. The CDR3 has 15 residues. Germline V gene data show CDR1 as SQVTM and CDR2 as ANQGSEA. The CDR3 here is CSVPGQGTNTGELFF. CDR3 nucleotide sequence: TGCAGCGTACCTGGGCAGGGTACAAACACCGGGGAGCTGTTTTTT.

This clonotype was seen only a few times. The CDR3 sequence: CASNPRGVNYGYTF. The CDR3 DNA follows: TGTGCCAGCAATCCCAGGGGGGTTAACTATGGCTACACCTTC. The chain employs TRBV7-9 and TRBJ1-2, with 7 positions matching TRBD1. V gave up 7 bases and J gave up 1 base; unmatched junction bases: 6. Germline V gene data show CDR1 as SEHNR and CDR2 as FQNEAQ (reference sequence). This CDR3 comprises 14 residues.

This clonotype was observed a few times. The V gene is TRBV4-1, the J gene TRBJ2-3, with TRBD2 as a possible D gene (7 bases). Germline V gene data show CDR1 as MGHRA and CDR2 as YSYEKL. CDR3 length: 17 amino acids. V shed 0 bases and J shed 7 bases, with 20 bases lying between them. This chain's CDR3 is CASSQDHDGGPRNTQYF. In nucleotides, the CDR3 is TGCGCCAGCAGCCAAGATCACGACGGGGGGCCCCGGAATACGCAGTATTTT.

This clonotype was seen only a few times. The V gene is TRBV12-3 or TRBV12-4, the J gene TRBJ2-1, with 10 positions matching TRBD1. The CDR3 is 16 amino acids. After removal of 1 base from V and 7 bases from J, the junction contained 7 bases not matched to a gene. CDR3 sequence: CASSLGGQGGLNEQFF. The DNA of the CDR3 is TGTGCCAGCAGTTTAGGAGGACAGGGGGGTTTAAATGAGCAGTTCTTC.

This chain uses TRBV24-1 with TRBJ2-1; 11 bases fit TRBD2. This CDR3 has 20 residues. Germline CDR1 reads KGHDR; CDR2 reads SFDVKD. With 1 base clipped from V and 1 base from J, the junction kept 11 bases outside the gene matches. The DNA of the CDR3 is TGTGCCACCAGTGATTTTTTGGCTAGCGGGAGGATATGGTCCTACAATGAGCAGTTCTTC. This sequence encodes CATSDFLASGRIWSYNEQFF.